The 15 T cell receptor beta chains below come from one sample, sequenced in a study of cytomegalovirus exposure and HLA in healthy donors. PCR used 60 Vbeta primers and 13 Jbeta primers. Here immunoSEQ multiplex PCR was the method, and the copy in TCRdb shows in-frame clones only, minus some. The profile covers about 130,000 clones, with about 10% appearing a single time and about 4.6% taken by the ten largest. Sequenced: PBMCs. Receptor source: a woman under 30 in good health and CMV-seropositive.

As DNA, the CDR3 is TGTGCCACCAAAATCGGGACAGCGAACACCGGGGAGCTGTTTTTT. It yields the protein CATKIGTANTGELFF. This chain joins TRBV6-5 and TRBJ2-2, with 7 bases aligning to TRBD1. Germline trimming cut 10 bases from V and 0 bases from J; bases unmatched to any gene: 8. Germline values: CDR1 MNHEY, CDR2 SVGAGI. CDR3 length equals 15 residues.

CDR3 protein: CASSRKPGSGANVLTF. CDR3 bases: TGTGCCAGCAGCCGCAAACCAGGGTCTGGGGCCAACGTCCTGACTTTC. The genes are TRBV7-3 and TRBJ2-6; TRBD1 might be the D (5 bases). Trimming pared 5 bases from V and 1 base from J, leaving 12 bases between. CDR3 length: 16 amino acids. Looked up from germline, CDR1 is SGHTA and CDR2 is FQGTGA.

The chain employs TRBV28 and TRBJ1-2; 7 positions match TRBD1. CDR1 and CDR2 from the germline V gene are MDHEN and SYDVKM. Trimming took 5 bases from V and 7 from J; bases not matched to a gene: 7. The CDR3 length is 13 residues. Here the CDR3 DNA reads TGTGCCAGCAGTGAACAGGGGCCCCCTGGCTACACCTTC. Protein sequence: CASSEQGPPGYTF.

This clone was detected a few times. The chain couples TRBV10-3 to TRBJ1-1, with D perhaps matching TRBD1 (5 bases). Looked up from germline, CDR1 is ENHRY and CDR2 is SYGVKD. V was trimmed by 0 bases and J by 6 bases, leaving 14 bases between them. The CDR3 spans 15 residues. The CDR3 bases are TGTGCCATCAGTGAGTCTCAGGGCTGGGCCTCTGAAGCTTTCTTT. Amino acids: CAISESQGWASEAFF.

This chain connects TRBV4-1 to TRBJ1-1; D is unclear. Germline loops: CDR1 MGHRA, CDR2 YSYEKL. V shed 2 bases and J shed 1 base, with 5 bases lying between them. The CDR3 runs to 13 residues. CDR3 loop: CASSQRQNTEAFF. DNA of the CDR3: TGCGCCAGCAGCCAACGACAGAACACTGAAGCTTTCTTT.

The J gene is TRBJ1-6, the V gene TRBV2; D may be TRBD1 (6 bases). From germline, CDR1 is SNHLY and CDR2 FYNNEI. V was trimmed by 7 bases and J by 7 bases, leaving 14 bases between them. CDR3 length: 14 amino acids. The CDR3 spells CASKGDSGNSPLHF. The CDR3 DNA sequence: TGTGCCAGCAAGGGGGATTCGGGCAATTCACCCCTCCACTTT.

V and J are TRBV15 and TRBJ2-2, with 10 bases that match TRBD1. This CDR3 has 16 amino acids. Germline V lookup: CDR1 LNHNV, CDR2 YYDKDF (reference sequence). V shed 3 bases and J 7 bases; nucleotides not matched to a gene: 8. The CDR3 coding sequence is TGTGCCACCAGCAGTAGGGACAGGGGTTTTGGCGGGGAGCTGTTTTTT. This encodes CATSSRDRGFGGELFF.

This clone has more than one count but fewer than ten. This sequence joins TRBV5-1 and TRBJ2-7, with 7 bases lining up with TRBD2. Germline assignment: CDR1 SGHRS and CDR2 YFSETQ. Trimming at V came to 1 base and at J to 0 bases, leaving 1 base not matched to a gene. This CDR3 is 14 amino acids long. In DNA, the CDR3 is TGCGCCAGCAGCTTGCCGGGGGGCTCCTACGAGCAGTACTTC. This gives the protein CASSLPGGSYEQYF.

The rearrangement joins TRBV7-9 to TRBJ2-4, with 9 nucleotides matching TRBD2. The CDR3 spans 14 residues. Trimming at V came to 6 bases and at J to 4 bases, leaving 4 bases not matched to a gene. Germline V CDR1 and CDR2: SEHNR, FQNEAQ (reference sequence). The CDR3 nucleotides are TGTGCCAGCAGACGCCTAGCGGGAAAAAACATTCAGTACTTC. This gives the protein CASRRLAGKNIQYF.

V is TRBV28 and J is TRBJ2-7, with D possibly TRBD1 on 5 matching bases. The CDR3 sequence is 15 residues long. Germline CDR1 and CDR2: MDHEN and SYDVKM. V shed 5 bases and J shed 7 bases, with 21 bases lying between them. In DNA, the CDR3 is TGTGCCAGCAGTGCCCCAGGGTTAGATTATTTAGAGCAGTACTTC. This translates into CASSAPGLDYLEQYF.

The V and J genes are TRBV25-1 and TRBJ2-7; 10 bases map to TRBD2. With V trimmed by 1 base and J by 4 bases, 4 bases remained unmatched. CDR3 size: 15 residues. Germline V lookup: CDR1 MGHDK, CDR2 SYGVNS. The CDR3 sequence is CASSESEREGYEQYF. Written as DNA, the CDR3 is TGTGCCAGCAGTGAATCGGAGCGGGAGGGGTACGAGCAGTACTTC.

This clone appeared a few times. V usage is TRBV5-8 and J usage is TRBJ2-2, with unresolved D. The CDR3 covers 15 residues. Germline V CDR1 and CDR2: SGHTS, YDEGEE. Trimming shortened V by 0 bases and J by 5 bases, and 11 bases separated the two germline ends. CDR3 amino acids: CASSLAGFGTGELFF. The CDR3 bases are TGTGCCAGCAGCTTGGCCGGGTTTGGGACCGGGGAGCTGTTTTTT.

The sample holds a few counts of this clone. The chain recombines TRBV7-9 with TRBJ2-2; a weak D match, TRBD1 (6 bases). CDR3 length: 14 residues. Trimming removed 7 bases from V and 6 bases from J, with 15 bases in between. Germline assignment: CDR1 SEHNR and CDR2 FQNEAQ (reference sequence). CDR3 DNA: TGTGCCAGCACCACAGGGAATCGCGCCGGGGAGCTGTTTTTT. Encoded protein: CASTTGNRAGELFF.

This sequence joins TRBV7-6 and TRBJ2-3; possible D gene TRBD2, 6 bases. V dropped 7 bases and J dropped 2 bases, with 19 bases sitting between them. Germline V CDR1 and CDR2: SGHVS, FNYEAQ. The CDR3 has 16 amino acids. This CDR3 reads CASMELSGLSTDTQYF. The CDR3 DNA is TGTGCCAGCATGGAATTGAGCGGGCTTTCCACAGATACGCAGTATTTT.

The genes are TRBV9 and TRBJ2-1, with 8 bases that match TRBD2. V lost 4 bases and J lost 5; bases outside the gene matches: 8. The CDR3 contains 15 residues. The germline CDR1 and CDR2 sequences are SGDLS and YYNGEE. This CDR3 reads CASSLGLENHNEQFF. Here the CDR3 DNA reads TGTGCCAGCAGCTTGGGACTAGAGAACCACAATGAGCAGTTCTTC.